Below are 29 T cell receptor beta chains sequenced from a single sample in a study of cytomegalovirus exposure and HLA in healthy donors. Primers included in the PCR were 60 Vbeta and 13 Jbeta primers. Profiling relied on immunoSEQ multiplex PCR, and the TCRdb table lists in-frame clones only, not all of them. The repertoire has over 150,000 clones, around three quarters of them found once; the top ten carry 3.7%. The sample taken for sequencing was PBMCs. The receptor set was obtained from a man younger than 40 in good health and CMV-seropositive.

The chain employs TRBV5-3 and TRBJ2-1; 8 nucleotides agree with TRBD2. TRBV5-3 has ORF status, its function being uncertain. The junction had 12 bases not matched to a gene; V was cut back by 10 bases and J by 3 bases. There are 15 residues in the CDR3. CDR3 in amino acids: CAGRGGPTYYNEQFF. As DNA, the CDR3 is TGTGCCGGACGCGGGGGGCCTACCTACTACAATGAGCAGTTCTTC.

The rearrangement uses TRBV6-5 and TRBJ2-7; tentatively, D is TRBD2 (7 bases). Germline V gives CDR1 MNHEY, CDR2 SVGAGI. The CDR3 extends over 16 amino acids. Trimming removed 0 bases from V and 1 base from J, with 13 bases in between. CDR3 amino acids: CASSYSGGGESYEQYF. For the CDR3, the DNA is TGTGCCAGCAGTTACTCTGGCGGGGGCGAGTCCTACGAGCAGTACTTC.

The chain recombines TRBV28 with TRBJ2-3; 9 nucleotides agree with TRBD1. The CDR3 consists of 18 residues. Trimming took 4 bases from V and 3 from J; bases not matched to a gene: 14. From germline, CDR1 is MDHEN and CDR2 SYDVKM. The CDR3 sequence: CASSSPHYDRGETDTQYF. As DNA, the CDR3 is TGTGCCAGCAGTTCGCCTCATTATGACAGGGGGGAAACAGATACGCAGTATTTT.

V gene TRBV28 combines with J gene TRBJ2-7, with D maybe TRBD2 (7 bases). The CDR3 runs to 15 residues. Germline V lookup: CDR1 MDHEN, CDR2 SYDVKM. V was shortened by 6 bases and J by 3 bases, with 18 bases between the two germline ends. CDR3 amino acids: CASRGGGGTLYEQYF. The CDR3 nucleotides are TGTGCCAGCAGGGGGGGAGGGGGAACGCTCTACGAGCAGTACTTC.

In its sample, this clone was seen once. The chain's CDR3 is CASSVVRGGELFF. CDR3 nucleotide sequence: TGTGCCAGCAGTGTAGTCCGGGGCGGGGAGCTGTTTTTT. This sequence joins TRBV11-2 and TRBJ2-2, with D possibly being TRBD2 (5 bases). Between the trimmed V and J ends, which lost 6 bases and 7 bases, there was a span of 12 bases. This CDR3 is 13 amino acids long. CDR1 is SGHAT, CDR2 FQNNGV, per germline.

The V gene is TRBV11-3, the J gene TRBJ2-7, with TRBD2 matching 7 bases. After removal of 5 bases from V and 2 bases from J, the junction contained 3 bases not matched to a gene. This CDR3 region has 13 residues. From germline, CDR1 is SGHNT and CDR2 YENEEA. CDR3 sequence: CASSKRGTYEQYF. In DNA form, the CDR3 reads TGTGCCAGCAGCAAGCGGGGAACCTACGAGCAGTACTTC.

V and J are TRBV6-5 and TRBJ1-2; D perhaps matches TRBD1 (6 bases). Germline loops: CDR1 MNHEY, CDR2 SVGAGI. The CDR3 has 14 amino acids. V was trimmed by 5 bases and J by 7 bases, leaving 17 bases between them. The CDR3: CASSEFTGKGGYTF. As DNA, the CDR3 is TGTGCCAGCAGTGAATTCACAGGGAAGGGTGGCTACACCTTC.

In its sample, this clone was seen once. The V call is TRBV9, the J call TRBJ1-4; D is perhaps TRBD1 (5 bases). The ends were cut back, 0 bases at V and 6 bases at J, with 12 bases in the middle. CDR3 length: 15 residues. CDR1 and CDR2 (germline): SGDLS, YYNGEE. CDR3 sequence: CASSVADGGDEKLFF. The CDR3 region has the DNA TGTGCCAGCAGCGTAGCTGACGGAGGGGATGAAAAACTGTTTTTT.

The V and J genes are TRBV7-9 and TRBJ2-1, with TRBD2 identical over 13 bases. This CDR3 region has 17 residues. CDR1 SEHNR and CDR2 FQNEAQ come from the germline V gene (reference sequence). Trimming removed 2 bases from V and 7 bases from J; junction bases left unmatched: 8. The CDR3 DNA follows: TGTGCCAGCAGCTTATGGCCACTAGCGGGGGGGCCTAATGAGCAGTTCTTC. Its translation is CASSLWPLAGGPNEQFF.

This clone was counted once. V usage is TRBV7-2 and J usage is TRBJ2-1; the match to TRBD1 covers 7 bases. This CDR3 region has 16 residues. Per the germline V gene, CDR1 is SGHTA and CDR2 is FQGNSA. V shed 5 bases and J 0 bases; nucleotides not matched to a gene: 7. The CDR3 nucleotides are TGTGCCAGCAGCCCGGGACAGTTGAGCTCCTACAATGAGCAGTTCTTC. Translating gives CASSPGQLSSYNEQFF.

This clone occurred once. The rearrangement joins TRBV6-5 to TRBJ2-3, with D maybe TRBD2 (6 bases). V was trimmed by 6 bases and J by 2 bases, leaving 9 bases between them. From germline, CDR1 is MNHEY and CDR2 SVGAGI. The CDR3 has 13 residues. CDR3 in DNA: TGTGCCAGCAGGCGGGGCGCCACAGATACGCAGTATTTT. Its protein product is CASRRGATDTQYF.

The chain uses TRBV9 and TRBJ2-1; 7 bases are shared with TRBD1. Germline CDR1 SGDLS, CDR2 YYNGEE. V was pared by 0 bases and J by 7 bases, with 7 bases of the junction left unmatched. The CDR3 runs to 15 residues. The CDR3 nucleotides are TGTGCCAGCAGCGTAGTAGGGGGCTTTGAGAATGAGCAGTTCTTC. Its protein is CASSVVGGFENEQFF.

The chain has TRBV28 and TRBJ1-6, with 7 positions matching TRBD1. Trimming at V came to 7 bases and at J to 12 bases, leaving 3 bases not matched to a gene. Germline values: CDR1 MDHEN, CDR2 SYDVKM. The CDR3 has 11 residues. DNA for the CDR3: TGTGCCAGCAATGACAGGGAACCCCTCCACTTT. It specifies CASNDREPLHF.

The chain has TRBV6-5 and TRBJ2-3, with TRBD2 matching 8 bases. Per the germline V gene, CDR1 is MNHEY and CDR2 is SVGAGI. The junction had 8 bases not matched to a gene; V was cut back by 1 base and J by 5 bases. The length of the CDR3 is 16 residues. The chain's CDR3 is CASSYWTGGAGDTQYF. The DNA for the CDR3 is TGTGCCAGCAGTTACTGGACGGGGGGGGCCGGAGATACGCAGTATTTT.

The V gene is TRBV30, the J gene TRBJ1-1; D unresolved. Deletions cut 4 bases from V and 3 bases from J, with 6 bases between. Germline CDR1 reads GTSNPN; CDR2 reads SVGIG (reference sequence). The CDR3 has 11 amino acids. The CDR3 DNA is TGTGCCTGGACTCGGGACACTGAAGCTTTCTTT. Protein: CAWTRDTEAFF.

The chain uses TRBV30 and TRBJ1-2, with D perhaps TRBD1 (5 bases). There are 13 residues in the CDR3. Germline CDR1 is GTSNPN and CDR2 is SVGIG (reference sequence). V lost 4 bases and J lost 6, with 15 bases in between. The CDR3 nucleotides are TGTGCCTGGATCTCAGGGAAATCGGATGGCTACACCTTC. Amino acid sequence: CAWISGKSDGYTF.

This clone has a handful of counts. The chain recombines TRBV25-1 with TRBJ1-6; D ambiguous. Germline values: CDR1 MGHDK, CDR2 SYGVNS. The V end lost 6 bases, the J end lost 5 bases, and 8 bases lay between the germline ends. This CDR3 is built from 13 residues. The CDR3 spells CASSPGDNSPLHF. Here the CDR3 DNA reads TGTGCCAGCAGCCCCGGGGATAATTCACCCCTCCACTTT.

The V and J genes are TRBV28 and TRBJ1-5; possibly TRBD1 for D (5 bases). The CDR3 covers 14 residues. V lost 8 bases to trimming and J lost 2 bases, with 13 bases between them. From germline, CDR1 is MDHEN and CDR2 SYDVKM. The CDR3 here is CASHEGGGNQPQHF. DNA for the CDR3: TGTGCCAGCCACGAGGGAGGGGGCAATCAGCCCCAGCATTTT.

The chain recombines TRBV2 with TRBJ2-2, with unresolved D. V was shortened by 1 base and J by 7 bases, with 4 bases between the two germline ends. Germline loops: CDR1 SNHLY, CDR2 FYNNEI. The CDR3 length is 12 residues. CDR3 nucleotides: TGTGCCAGCAGTGAAGTAAACGGGGAGCTGTTTTTT. This translates into CASSEVNGELFF.

This chain links TRBV7-2 with TRBJ2-7, with 13 positions matching TRBD2. The germline V gene has CDR1 SGHTA and CDR2 FQGNSA. The CDR3 covers 16 residues. With V trimmed by 5 bases and J by 0 bases, 4 bases remained unmatched. CDR3 sequence: CASSAGLAGTSYEQYF. In nucleotides, the CDR3 is TGTGCCAGCAGCGCGGGACTAGCGGGGACCTCCTACGAGCAGTACTTC. Together with reference TRBV7-2 and TRBJ2-7, the CDR3 gives the full variable domain: GAGVSQSPSNKVTEKGKDVELRCDPISGHTALYWYRQSLGQGLEFLIYFQGNSAPDKSGLPSDRFSAERTGGSVSTLTIQRTQQEDSAVYLCASSAGLAGTSYEQYFGPGTRLTVT.

The V gene is TRBV5-1, the J gene TRBJ1-3; TRBD1 matches at 9 bases. Germline V gene data show CDR1 as SGHRS and CDR2 as YFSETQ. The CDR3 runs to 15 residues. The V and J ends lost 0 bases and 2 bases, in that order; junction bases with no gene match: 0. The CDR3: CASSLDRGPGNTIYF. CDR3 in DNA: TGCGCCAGCAGCTTGGACAGGGGGCCTGGAAACACCATATATTTT.

The chain couples TRBV4-1 to TRBJ2-7; D not resolved. From germline, CDR1 is MGHRA and CDR2 YSYEKL. V was shortened by 0 bases and J by 4 bases, with 16 bases between the two germline ends. The CDR3 covers 16 residues. In DNA, the CDR3 is TGCGCCAGCAGCCAAGAACCGGGTCTTTCAATTTACGAGCAGTACTTC. Translation: CASSQEPGLSIYEQYF.

The chain couples TRBV13 to TRBJ2-5, with D maybe TRBD2 (5 bases). With 2 bases removed from V and 5 bases from J, the gap between germline ends came to 15 bases. Per the germline V gene, CDR1 is PRHDT and CDR2 is FYEKMQ (reference sequence). The CDR3 covers 15 residues. The CDR3 coding sequence is TGTGCCAGCAGCTTATCGCTAGCAGCGTCGGAGACCCAGTACTTC. Residues: CASSLSLAASETQYF.

The V call is TRBV27, the J call TRBJ2-7; weak D call: TRBD2 (5 bases). V lost 6 bases and J lost 4, with 19 bases in between. The V gene's germline CDR1 is MNHEY and CDR2 SMNVEV (reference sequence). CDR3 length: 15 residues. CDR3 sequence (DNA): TGTGCCAGCAGCCTAAGCCCGGAACTAGATTACGAGCAGTACTTC. Residues: CASSLSPELDYEQYF.

This chain links TRBV2 with TRBJ2-7, with D unresolved. V was clipped by 2 bases and J by 4 bases, with 9 bases between them. The CDR3 is 13 residues long. The germline gives CDR1 SNHLY, CDR2 FYNNEI. This CDR3 reads CASSENVRYEQYF. CDR3 sequence (DNA): TGTGCCAGCAGTGAAAACGTGAGGTACGAGCAGTACTTC.

This chain connects TRBV18 to TRBJ1-5; D is unclear. V dropped 3 bases and J dropped 6 bases, with 15 bases sitting between them. The CDR3 totals 15 residues. Germline V lookup: CDR1 KGHSH, CDR2 LQKENI. CDR3 sequence: CASSPRSPRGQPQHF. In nucleotides, the CDR3 is TGTGCCAGCTCACCGCGGTCCCCTCGAGGTCAGCCCCAGCATTTT.

The rearrangement uses TRBV5-4 and TRBJ2-3; TRBD2 aligns across 12 bases. The germline gives CDR1 SGHNT, CDR2 YYREEE (reference sequence). CDR3 length: 16 amino acids. V lost 1 base to trimming and J lost 5 bases; unmatched junction nucleotides: 5. The CDR3 here is CASSLFPSGGGDTQYF. CDR3 DNA sequence: TGTGCCAGCAGCTTGTTTCCTAGCGGGGGGGGAGATACGCAGTATTTT.

The V gene is TRBV27, the J gene TRBJ1-2, with D possibly TRBD1 on 5 matching bases. Germline values: CDR1 MNHEY, CDR2 SMNVEV (reference sequence). Trimming left V 3 bases short and J 6 bases short, with 8 bases between. The CDR3 is 12 amino acids. Here the CDR3 DNA reads TGTGCCAGCAGTTTGGGAGGGGATGGCTACACCTTC. Amino acids: CASSLGGDGYTF.

The rearrangement links TRBV30 to TRBJ2-3; TRBD2 might be the D (6 bases). Germline V gene sequence: CDR1 GTSNPN, CDR2 SVGIG (reference sequence). V lost 3 bases, J lost 4 bases, and 8 bases lay in between. The CDR3 consists of 12 residues. CDR3 residues: CAWRDYADTQYF. For the CDR3, the DNA is TGTGCCTGGAGGGACTACGCAGATACGCAGTATTTT.